The source of this T cell receptor beta chain is a study of CD8+ T cells in alopecia areata (dated by TCRdb to 2017 to 2018). Background for the entire study: Treated patients were enrolled in an open-label pilot trial of oral tofacitinib at 5 to 10 mg twice daily for moderate-to-severe alopecia areata. Tofacitinib was given for 6 to 18 months, followed by 6 months of follow-up off drug to assess delayed response and recurrence. For the treated patients, the SALT score, which quantifies what percentage of scalp surface area is affected, served as the measure of disease severity. In both human patients and the C3H/HeJ mouse model, the study applied high-throughput TCRbeta sequencing to look at T cell clonal expansion in alopecia areata. Human TCRbeta sequencing covered scalp tissue and sorted CD4+ and CD8+ peripheral blood T cells from patchy and totalis/universalis alopecia areata patients and healthy controls. Tofacitinib-treated patients had biopsies at baseline and at 4 and 24 weeks of treatment, with a later scalp biopsy in several patients. Clonality in the scalp was compared among normal scalp (n=4), patchy alopecia areata scalp (n=8), and alopecia totalis/universalis scalp (n=8). The RNA source kit depended on sample type: the PAXgene miRNA kit for fixed scalp, the miRNeasy kit for PBMCs, and the RNeasy kit for mouse skin. Amplification of TCRbeta CDR3 regions was done by immunoSEQ multiplex PCR using 35 Vbeta forward primers and 13 Jbeta reverse primers. Paper-wide results and their limitations: Lesional scalp, especially in alopecia totalis/universalis, showed higher clonality and more expanded CD8+ clones than normal scalp, suggesting antigenic drive. Scalp clonality and the number of expanded CD8+ clones among the top 100 scalp clones were significantly decreased by tofacitinib. TCR sequences shared between patients were less clear than in mice, possibly partly because of HLA diversity in the patient population. During tofacitinib treatment, many expanded lesional clones stuck around in both scalp and blood, and this persistence may partly explain why relapse happens after treatment is stopped. Unlike mouse skin, which is dominated by gammadelta T cells, normal human skin has resident alphabeta T cells that are also sequenced, and this complicates analysis of the scalp TCR repertoire. The treated cohort was small, with a single nonresponder, so links between baseline CD8+ expansion and response need larger studies.

As to this clone: Which antigen it targets is not known. Within one base of it there is no much larger clone, and no base qualities were kept.

The receptor library was made with the immunoSEQ multiplex PCR assay. RNA was extracted from all samples and reverse transcribed into cDNA as template for TCR sequencing. SuperScript III was used to make first-strand cDNA, primed with a 2:1 mix of oligo-dT and random hexamers. A synthetic immune receptor repertoire was used to gauge amplification bias, and whatever bias remained was removed computationally. For the original study's pipeline: After raw reads were preprocessed to remove errors, the CDR3 was defined following IMGT conventions as running from the conserved cysteine to phenylalanine. Clonality was computed by normalizing Shannon entropy by log2 of the number of productive unique TCRs and subtracting the result from 1. CD4 or CD8 identity of scalp clones was inferred by cross-referencing scalp TCRbeta sequences with sorted blood CD4 and CD8 repertoires. Not all clones reach the TCRdb copy of this immuneACCESS table, which keeps in-frame sequences only. Checked studies attribute under half of the gap to unresolved V genes and leave the rest unexplained. V, J and clone size were drawn from that table, and D and trimming were deduced from the DNA. The table for this sample lists fewer than 250,000 clones; 50% to 60% of them were counted only once. Approximately 0.7% of the sample is held by the ten biggest clonotypes.

Per the publication, the time point label means: about 4 weeks on oral tofacitinib. What the treatment or condition label conveys for this sample: oral pan-JAK inhibitor, 5-10 mg twice daily. Peripheral blood and lesional scalp punch biopsies were obtained from patients with alopecia areata. PBMCs were isolated by density centrifugation and stained for CD3, CD4 and CD8, and CD4+ and CD8+ T cells were sorted on a FACSAria. V and J are truncated by 4 bases and 5 bases respectively, leaving an intervening sequence of 17 bases. Including cysteine and phenylalanine, the CDR3 has 14 amino acids. Here the CDR3 DNA is all that survives: 42 bases in frame from base 1. For CDR1 and CDR2, the germline V gene lists SQVTM and ANQGSEA.

The TCR sequence derives from a human donor with alopecia areata. This chain is built from TRBV29-1 and TRBJ1-1; the D gene cannot be resolved reliably. The input for sequencing was CD4+ T cells sorted from blood, taken at week 4, from a patient treated with tofacitinib. Read as DNA, the sequence is TGCAGCGTTGTTGGGAGACAATCTATAACTGAAGCTTTCTTT. The translation is CSVVGRQSITEAFF.